This is a list of T cell receptor beta chains from one sample in a study of blood T cell repertoires in COVID-19. Sequenced by immunoSEQ multiplex PCR; TCRdb stores in-frame clones only, minus some. Of roughly 670,000 clones listed, 70% to 90% are singletons. Sequencing input: peripheral blood. The origin of the receptors is a woman between 18 and 30 years old with acute or convalescent COVID-19. Both conserved end residues are part of each CDR3. D genes are given only for firm matches. Not every row has a clone size; where given, it reads once, few, many or a size class.

j_call,clone_size,d_call,v_call,cdr3_aa,cdr3_nt
TRBJ1-2,-,TRBD1,TRBV7-2,CASSPGTGAYGYTF,TGTGCCAGCAGCCCCGGGACAGGGGCGTATGGCTACACCTTC
TRBJ2-1,-,-,TRBV11-1,CASSLELSEQFF,TGTGCCAGCAGCTTAGAGTTGAGTGAGCAGTTCTTC
TRBJ1-1,-,-,TRBV13,CASSPRPRVNTEAFF,TGTGCCAGCAGCCCTCGTCCCAGGGTGAACACTGAAGCTTTCTTT
TRBJ2-1,-,TRBD2,TRBV4-1,CASSQDPSGGGRNNEQFF,TGCGCCAGCAGCCAAGACCCTTCCGGGGGGGGCCGGAACAATGAGCAGTTCTTC
TRBJ1-5,-,-,TRBV18,CASSLSQAGFGQPQHF,TGTGCCAGCTCACTTTCGCAGGCAGGGTTCGGTCAGCCCCAGCATTTT
TRBJ2-7,-,TRBD2,TRBV5-4,CAFGDYSYEQYF,TGTGCCTTCGGGGACTACTCCTACGAGCAGTACTTC
TRBJ2-3,-,-,TRBV4-3,CASSQDRQTTDTQYF,TGCGCCAGCAGCCAAGATAGGCAGACAACAGATACGCAGTATTTT
TRBJ2-7,-,-,TRBV9,CASSVEREAYEQYF,TGTGCCAGCAGCGTAGAACGGGAAGCCTACGAGCAGTACTTC
TRBJ1-6,-,-,TRBV18,CASTGQTDNSPLHF,TGTGCCAGCACCGGACAGACCGATAATTCACCCCTCCACTTT
TRBJ1-1,once,-,TRBV18,CASSPNRDSNTEAFF,TGTGCCAGCTCACCGAACCGGGACTCGAACACTGAAGCTTTCTTT
TRBJ2-7,-,-,TRBV5-1,CASSLSGGASSSF,TGCGCCAGCAGCCTCTCCGGTGGGGCCTCGTCCTCCTTC
TRBJ1-1,-,-,TRBV9,CASSVTGRTEAFF,TGTGCCAGCAGCGTCACAGGGAGAACTGAAGCTTTCTTT
TRBJ2-5,-,TRBD2,TRBV10-3,CAISESYGGAHETQYF,TGTGCCATCAGTGAGTCGTACGGGGGGGCCCACGAGACCCAGTACTTC
TRBJ1-2,-,TRBD1,TRBV24-1,CATSDPNSGGYGYTF,TGTGCCACCAGTGACCCAAATTCAGGGGGCTATGGCTACACCTTC
TRBJ1-4,-,TRBD1,TRBV6-6,CASKPGTGVNEKLFF,TGTGCCAGCAAACCCGGGACAGGAGTTAATGAAAAACTGTTTTTT
TRBJ1-3,-,-,TRBV2,CAGGASGNTIYF,TGTGCCGGGGGGGCGAGCGGAAACACCATATATTTT
TRBJ2-1,-,-,TRBV6-4,CASSAEGSSYNEQFF,TGTGCCAGCAGTGCGGAGGGGAGCTCCTACAATGAGCAGTTCTTC
TRBJ1-4,-,-,TRBV4-2,CASSQETQGREKLFF,TGTGCCAGCAGCCAAGAAACCCAGGGGCGGGAAAAACTGTTTTTT
TRBJ1-1,-,TRBD1,TRBV9,CASSVLTGNTEAFF,TGTGCCAGCAGCGTGCTGACAGGGAATACTGAAGCTTTCTTT
TRBJ2-1,-,TRBD1,TRBV9,CASSADRLLNEQFF,TGTGCCAGCAGCGCGGACAGGTTACTCAATGAGCAGTTCTTC
TRBJ1-3,-,-,TRBV6-2/TRBV6-3,CASSYGGVGGNTIYF,TGTGCCAGCAGTTACGGAGGGGTCGGTGGAAACACCATATATTTT
TRBJ1-6,-,TRBD1,TRBV9,CASSVGDRPMVPLHF,TGTGCCAGCAGCGTAGGGGACAGGCCCATGGTACCCCTCCACTTT
TRBJ2-2,-,TRBD1,TRBV4-2,CASSPPDRVGNTGELFF,TGTGCCAGCAGCCCACCAGACAGGGTAGGGAACACCGGGGAGCTGTTTTTT
TRBJ1-2,-,-,TRBV4-3,CASSQEVRDPGNYGYTF,TGCGCCAGCAGCCAAGAGGTCAGGGATCCCGGTAACTATGGCTACACCTTC
TRBJ2-1,-,-,TRBV2,CASNGGTNEQFF,TGTGCCAGCAACGGGGGAACAAATGAGCAGTTCTTC
TRBJ1-2,-,-,TRBV30,CAWSEMWGDYGYTF,TGTGCCTGGAGTGAGATGTGGGGCGACTATGGCTACACCTTC
TRBJ1-4,few,-,TRBV24-1,CATSDSRGVGEKLFF,TGTGCCACCAGTGATTCACGGGGTGTCGGTGAAAAACTGTTTTTT
TRBJ2-5,-,TRBD1,TRBV5-4,CASSRFDRATKETQYF,TGTGCCAGCAGCCGATTCGACAGGGCCACCAAGGAGACCCAGTACTTC
TRBJ1-1,-,TRBD1,TRBV14,CASSQTGVKTEAFF,TGTGCCAGCAGCCAGACAGGGGTGAAGACTGAAGCTTTCTTT
TRBJ1-6,-,-,TRBV6-4,CASSHTQEGSPLHF,TGTGCCAGCAGTCATACCCAGGAGGGTTCACCCCTCCACTTT
TRBJ2-1,-,-,TRBV7-3,CASSLNGDEQFF,TGTGCCAGCAGCTTAAACGGGGATGAGCAGTTCTTC
TRBJ1-5,-,TRBD1,TRBV5-6,CASSLRQGRQPQHF,TGTGCCAGCAGCTTGCGACAGGGAAGGCAGCCCCAGCATTTT
TRBJ1-5,-,-,TRBV5-5,CASSLFGRAGQPQHF,TGTGCCAGCAGCTTATTTGGCAGGGCTGGTCAGCCCCAGCATTTT
TRBJ2-3,-,-,TRBV5-1,CASSPMGPDTQYF,TGCGCCAGCAGCCCCATGGGCCCAGATACGCAGTATTTT
TRBJ1-2,-,-,TRBV9,CASSVAGTPGGEGYTF,TGTGCCAGCAGCGTAGCAGGGACTCCGGGTGGGGAGGGCTACACCTTC
TRBJ1-3,-,TRBD1,TRBV7-4,CASSLASRTGGDVGNTIYF,TGTGCCAGCAGCTTAGCTTCAAGGACAGGGGGCGACGTTGGAAACACCATATATTTT
TRBJ1-2,-,TRBD1,TRBV28,CASKLTQGYVGGYTF,TGTGCCAGCAAACTAACACAGGGGTATGTCGGGGGCTACACCTTC
TRBJ1-6,-,-,TRBV28,CASSLGGGGAGSPLHF,TGTGCCAGCAGCCTTGGAGGGGGGGGCGCAGGGTCACCCCTCCACTTT
TRBJ1-6,-,-,TRBV7-2,CASSFELRAPLHF,TGTGCCAGCAGCTTCGAGTTGAGGGCACCCCTCCACTTT
TRBJ2-7,few,TRBD2,TRBV19,CATGGVLEQYF,TGTGCCACTGGGGGGGTTCTCGAGCAGTACTTC
TRBJ2-2,once,-,TRBV24-1,CATSDLGGGTNTGELFF,TGTGCCACCAGTGATTTGGGGGGCGGCACGAACACCGGGGAGCTGTTTTTT
TRBJ2-2,-,TRBD2,TRBV4-3,CASSQVLAGIPEELFF,TGCGCCAGCAGCCAAGTTCTAGCGGGGATACCGGAGGAGCTGTTTTTT
TRBJ1-3,-,TRBD1,TRBV7-9,CASSAPGQGFSGNTIYF,TGTGCCAGCAGCGCCCCGGGACAGGGTTTTTCTGGAAACACCATATATTTT
TRBJ1-4,-,TRBD1,TRBV9,CASSVGVQGHEKLFF,TGTGCCAGCAGCGTAGGAGTACAGGGGCATGAAAAACTGTTTTTT
TRBJ1-2,-,-,TRBV7-8,CASSLAGGWQGGGYTF,TGTGCCAGCAGCTTAGCGGGGGGGTGGCAGGGTGGAGGCTACACCTTC
TRBJ2-3,-,-,TRBV4-2,CASSPYSRSPDTQYF,TGTGCCAGCAGCCCCTATTCCCGCTCCCCAGATACGCAGTATTTT
TRBJ1-2,-,-,TRBV18,CASSRRGDYTF,TGTGCCAGCTCCCGCAGGGGAGACTACACCTTC
TRBJ2-7,-,-,TRBV24-1,CATSDQSSGYEQYF,TGTGCCACCAGTGACCAATCTTCAGGGTACGAGCAGTACTTC
TRBJ1-4,-,-,TRBV12-5,CASGLGTATNEKLFF,TGTGCTAGTGGTTTGGGGACAGCAACTAATGAAAAACTGTTTTTT
TRBJ2-7,-,-,TRBV5-8,CASSRRAYEQYF,TGTGCCAGCAGCCGCAGGGCCTACGAGCAGTACTTC
TRBJ1-5,-,-,TRBV12-3/TRBV12-4,CASSLIQNQPQHF,TGTGCCAGCAGTTTAATCCAGAATCAGCCCCAGCATTTT
TRBJ1-2,few,TRBD1,TRBV12-3/TRBV12-4,CASNIQGYYGYTF,TGTGCCAGCAATATACAGGGGTACTATGGCTACACCTTC
TRBJ2-7,once,TRBD1,TRBV27,CASSSSTGAITYEQYF,TGTGCCAGCAGTTCCTCGACAGGGGCCATAACCTACGAGCAGTACTTC
TRBJ1-2,-,-,TRBV12-3/TRBV12-4,CASSLGGGWGYTF,TGTGCCAGCAGTTTAGGCGGGGGTTGGGGCTACACCTTC
TRBJ1-1,-,-,TRBV30,CAWSPAGDEAFF,TGTGCCTGGAGCCCCGCAGGGGACGAGGCTTTCTTT
TRBJ1-1,-,-,TRBV27,CATHGSERVNTEAFF,TGTGCCACCCACGGGTCAGAGAGGGTGAACACTGAAGCTTTCTTT
TRBJ1-4,-,-,TRBV18,CASSLNEGREKLFF,TGTGCCAGCTCACTGAATGAGGGTCGGGAAAAACTGTTTTTT